This T cell receptor beta chain was captured in a study of shared clonotypes between healthy human individuals. The CDR3 has 16 residues. V gave up 1 base and J gave up 4 bases; unmatched junction bases: 6. Germline V gives CDR1 LGHNA, CDR2 YNFKEQ. TCRdb keeps only in-frame clones here, not all; method: immunoSEQ multiplex PCR. The sample gives approximately 2,000,000 clones, 90% to 95% of which show up once; about 1.6% is in the top ten. Naive CD8 populations comprised CD45RO-negative cells positively selected for CCR7, excluding terminally differentiated effector memory CD45RA+ cells. The receptor was derived from a young man in good health. Some clones in this sample may be carry-over from other donors' samples. The J gene is TRBJ2-7, the V gene TRBV4-2, with 11 bases matching TRBD2. Input material: naive CD8+ T cells from PBMCs. CDR3 in DNA: TGTGCCAGCAGCCAAGGTCTAGCGGGAGGTGTGTACGAGCAGTACTTC. Translating it yields CASSQGLAGGVYEQYF.